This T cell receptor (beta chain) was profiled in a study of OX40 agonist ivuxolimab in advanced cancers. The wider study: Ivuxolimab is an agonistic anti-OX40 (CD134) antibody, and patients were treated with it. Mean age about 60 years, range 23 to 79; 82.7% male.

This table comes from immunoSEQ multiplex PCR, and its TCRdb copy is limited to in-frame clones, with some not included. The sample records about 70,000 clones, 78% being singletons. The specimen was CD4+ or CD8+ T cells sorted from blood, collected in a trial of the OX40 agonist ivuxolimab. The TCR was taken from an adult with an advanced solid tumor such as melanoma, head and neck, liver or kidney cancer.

CDR3 in amino acids: CASSQGLRGRGETQYF. The CDR3 bases are TGCGCCAGCAGCCAAGGTTTGAGGGGGCGTGGAGAGACCCAGTACTTC. The chain has TRBV4-1 and TRBJ2-5, with 7 bases identical to TRBD1. V was pared by 1 base and J by 4 bases, with 9 bases of the junction left unmatched. The CDR3 is 16 residues long. CDR1 is MGHRA and CDR2 is YSYEKL in the germline V gene.